A selection of T cell receptor beta chains follows, all from one sample in a study of regulatory T cells in long-lasting Graves disease. TCRdb passed the multiplex PCR reads through MiXCR, listing each CDR3 protein once. Of about 350,000 distinct CDR3 sequences in the sample, 15% to 20% are singletons; the top ten hold roughly 21%. These data also featured in a second study, about T cells in Graves' hyperthyroidism and ophthalmopathy.

Material: peripheral blood mononuclear cells (PBMCs), obtained at new diagnosis, from a patient treated with antithyroid drugs. Source of these receptors: a woman under 30 with Graves disease. The CDR3 runs from the conserved cysteine through the conserved F or W.

>TRBV20-1
CSASGTSLETQYF
>TRBV3-1
CASSHGTGLEKLFF
>TRBV27
CASTNSRDEAFF
>TRBV6-1
CASSEARAGVEQYF
>TRBV29-1
CSVGEHSNQPQHF
>TRBV10-3
CTMSGNSADTQYF
>TRBV20-1
CSARDLTGGSYNSPLHF
>TRBV6-1
CASIAPDPGRGSYNSPLHF
>TRBV12-3/TRBV12-4
CASSPGTSGGPYREQFF
>TRBV12-3/TRBV12-4
CASNKGDRAYGYTF
>TRBV11-2
CASSSRLGTEQFF
>TRBV20-1
CSATPDLGGTEAFF
>TRBV20-1
CSANPSGGQDEQYF
>TRBV3-1
CASSQELRGLAAEQFF
>TRBV30
CAWSKNTGELFF
>TRBV9
CASSVDGGAAEAFF
>TRBV9
CASSVLGGGPGELFF
>TRBV20-1
CSALLAGNTDTQYF
>TRBV11-2
CASSWDRWNTGELFF
>TRBV7-3
CASSLGFRSYNEQFF
>TRBV12-3/TRBV12-4
CASSLGQPQETQYF
>TRBV20-1
CSASIGGKEQPQHF
>TRBV6-1
CASSRTGRDQPQHF
>TRBV9
CASSVTRQGGLNTEAFF
>TRBV20-1
CSASSWVSDLNEQFF
>TRBV12-3/TRBV12-4
CASSYRAAAFF
>TRBV18
CASSPGQGYQETQYF
>TRBV19
CASSMGQGGSNQPQHF
>TRBV6-2/TRBV6-3
CASSPQWLAGGNEQFF
>TRBV18
CASSPQVGNEQFF
>TRBV24-1
CATSDPGAGNIQYF
>TRBV20-1
CSARNRGTYEQYF
>TRBV5-1
CASSLARGSGHLQETQYF
>TRBV14
CASSQEQVNTQYF
>TRBV20-1
CSASFLSFAGGPSSEQFF
>TRBV3-1
CASSPSRRASGRTYNEQFF
>TRBV11-2
CASSLSFGGVLVNIQYF
>TRBV6-1
CASSETGDTEAFF
>TRBV6-1
CASSEGKAEDSPLHF
>TRBV20-1
CSARGDGRNTEAFF
>TRBV7-6
CASSSPGQGSSDTQYF
>TRBV3-1
CASSLGGQPQHF
>TRBV20-1
CSAQTTGSEQYF
>TRBV20-1
CSAPAGLAGGPDTGELFF
>TRBV29-1
CSVESGGDEKLFF
>TRBV19
CASRNRGHDGYTF
>TRBV6-2/TRBV6-3
CASSYLGTDTDTQYF
>TRBV11-2
CASSLDQLSPGVHF
>TRBV5-5
CASSLGRGNTGELFF
>TRBV4-3
CASSYTKKGQSARGYTF
>TRBV29-1
CSVEVANEKLFF